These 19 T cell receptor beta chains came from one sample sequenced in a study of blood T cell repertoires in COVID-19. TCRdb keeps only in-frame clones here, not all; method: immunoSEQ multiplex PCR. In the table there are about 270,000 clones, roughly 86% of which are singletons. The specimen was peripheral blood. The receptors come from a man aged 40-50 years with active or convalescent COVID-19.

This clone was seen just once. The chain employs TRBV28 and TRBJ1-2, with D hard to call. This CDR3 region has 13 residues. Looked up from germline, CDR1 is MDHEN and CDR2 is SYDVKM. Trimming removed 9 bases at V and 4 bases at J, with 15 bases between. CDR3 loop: CASFKSGTYGYTF. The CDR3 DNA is TGTGCCAGTTTTAAATCGGGTACCTATGGCTACACCTTC.

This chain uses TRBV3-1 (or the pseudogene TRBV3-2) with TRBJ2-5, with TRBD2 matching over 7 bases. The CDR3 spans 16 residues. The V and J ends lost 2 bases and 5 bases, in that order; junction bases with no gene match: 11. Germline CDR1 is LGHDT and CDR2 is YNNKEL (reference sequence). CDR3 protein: CASSQPGTTGSETQYF. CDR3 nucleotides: TGTGCCAGCAGCCAACCGGGGACTACCGGCTCTGAGACCCAGTACTTC.

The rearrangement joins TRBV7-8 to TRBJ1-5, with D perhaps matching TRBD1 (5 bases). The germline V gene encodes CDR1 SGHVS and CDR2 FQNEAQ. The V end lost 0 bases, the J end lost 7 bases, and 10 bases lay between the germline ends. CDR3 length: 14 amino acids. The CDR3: CASSLARVGQPQHF. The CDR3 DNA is TGTGCCAGCAGCTTAGCCAGGGTAGGGCAGCCCCAGCATTTT. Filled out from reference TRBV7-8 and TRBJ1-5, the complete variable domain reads GAGVSQSPRYKVAKRGQDVALRCDPISGHVSLFWYQQALGQGPEFLTYFQNEAQLDKSGLPSDRFFAERPEGSVSTLKIQRTQQEDSAVYLCASSLARVGQPQHFGDGTRLSIL.

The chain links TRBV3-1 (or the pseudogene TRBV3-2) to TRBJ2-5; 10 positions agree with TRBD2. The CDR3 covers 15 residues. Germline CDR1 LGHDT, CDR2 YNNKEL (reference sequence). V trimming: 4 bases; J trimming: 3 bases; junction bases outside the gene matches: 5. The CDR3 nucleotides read TGTGCCAGCAGCCGGAACCTAGCGGGAGAAGAGACCCAGTACTTC. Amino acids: CASSRNLAGEETQYF.

The CDR3 loop reads CASSYPGTGSEKLFF. DNA for the CDR3: TGTGCCAGCAGTTACCCCGGGACAGGGAGTGAAAAACTGTTTTTT. The chain links TRBV6-5 to TRBJ1-4; 9 nucleotides line up with TRBD1. With V trimmed by 2 bases and J by 7 bases, 5 bases remained unmatched. Germline lookup yields CDR1 MNHEY and CDR2 SVGAGI. The CDR3 sequence is 15 residues long.

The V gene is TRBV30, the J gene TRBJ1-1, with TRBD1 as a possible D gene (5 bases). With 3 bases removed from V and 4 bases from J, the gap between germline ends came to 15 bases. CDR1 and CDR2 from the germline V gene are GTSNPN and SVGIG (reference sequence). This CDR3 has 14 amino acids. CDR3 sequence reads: CAWRARAGGTEAFF. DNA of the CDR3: TGTGCCTGGAGGGCCAGGGCGGGGGGCACTGAAGCTTTCTTT. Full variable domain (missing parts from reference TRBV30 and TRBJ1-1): SQTIHQWPATLVQPVGSPLSLECTVEGTSNPNLYWYRQAAGRGLQLLFYSVGIGQISSEVPQNLSASRPQDRQFILSSKKLLLSDSGFYLCAWRARAGGTEAFFGQGTRLTVV.

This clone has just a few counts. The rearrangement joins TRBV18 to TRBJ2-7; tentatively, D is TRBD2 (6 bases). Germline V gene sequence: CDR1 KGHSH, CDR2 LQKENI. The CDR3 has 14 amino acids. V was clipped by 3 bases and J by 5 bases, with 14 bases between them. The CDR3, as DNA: TGTGCCAGCTCACCGAGCGGGTGGGCCAACGAGCAGTACTTC. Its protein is CASSPSGWANEQYF.

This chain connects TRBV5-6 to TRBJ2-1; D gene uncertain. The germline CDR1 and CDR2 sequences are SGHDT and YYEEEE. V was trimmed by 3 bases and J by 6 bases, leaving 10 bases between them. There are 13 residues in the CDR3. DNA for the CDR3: TGTGCCAGCAGCTATAGTTCCCTCAATGAGCAGTTCTTC. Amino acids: CASSYSSLNEQFF.

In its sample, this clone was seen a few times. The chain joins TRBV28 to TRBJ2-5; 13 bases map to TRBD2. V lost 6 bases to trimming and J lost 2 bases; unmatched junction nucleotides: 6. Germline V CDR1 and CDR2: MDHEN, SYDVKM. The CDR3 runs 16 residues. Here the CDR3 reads CASSRTSGSGQETQYF. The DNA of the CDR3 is TGTGCCAGCAGCCGGACTAGCGGGAGTGGTCAAGAGACCCAGTACTTC.

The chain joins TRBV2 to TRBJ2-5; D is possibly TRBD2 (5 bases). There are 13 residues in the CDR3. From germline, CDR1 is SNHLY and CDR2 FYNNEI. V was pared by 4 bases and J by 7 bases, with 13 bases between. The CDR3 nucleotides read TGTGCCAGCAGTGCTGCCCCCGAGGGGACCCAGTACTTC. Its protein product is CASSAAPEGTQYF.

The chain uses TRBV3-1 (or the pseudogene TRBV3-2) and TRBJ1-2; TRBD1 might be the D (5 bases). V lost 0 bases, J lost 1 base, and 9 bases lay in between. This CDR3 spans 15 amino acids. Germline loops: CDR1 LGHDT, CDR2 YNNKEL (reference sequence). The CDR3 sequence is CASSQDGGGNYGYTF. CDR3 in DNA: TGTGCCAGCAGCCAAGACGGGGGAGGTAACTATGGCTACACCTTC.

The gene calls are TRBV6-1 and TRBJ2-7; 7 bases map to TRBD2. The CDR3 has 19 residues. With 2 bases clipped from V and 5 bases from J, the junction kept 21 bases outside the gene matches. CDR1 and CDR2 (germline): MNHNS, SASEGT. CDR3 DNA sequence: TGTGCCAGCAGTGAATGGTGGCTTTGGGGAGGGTTGTCTTCGGACGAGCAGTACTTC. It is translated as CASSEWWLWGGLSSDEQYF.

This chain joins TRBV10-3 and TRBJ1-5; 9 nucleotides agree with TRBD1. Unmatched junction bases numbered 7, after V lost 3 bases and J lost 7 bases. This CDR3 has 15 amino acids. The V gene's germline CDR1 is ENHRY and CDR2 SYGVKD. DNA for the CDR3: TGTGCCATCAGTGACTCGACAGGGGGAGTACAGCCCCAGCATTTT. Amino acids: CAISDSTGGVQPQHF.

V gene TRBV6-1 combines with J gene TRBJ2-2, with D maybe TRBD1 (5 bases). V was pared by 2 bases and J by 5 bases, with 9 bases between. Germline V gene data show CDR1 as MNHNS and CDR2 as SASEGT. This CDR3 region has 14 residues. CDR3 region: CASSEQGSTGELFF. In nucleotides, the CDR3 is TGTGCCAGCAGTGAACAGGGAAGTACCGGGGAGCTGTTTTTT.

This CDR3 reads CASSGTIGGKDYEQYF. The CDR3 DNA reads TGTGCCAGCAGCGGGACAATTGGGGGCAAGGACTACGAGCAGTACTTC. The chain employs TRBV7-9 and TRBJ2-7, with a possible D match to TRBD1 (6 bases). The CDR3 length is 16 residues. From germline, CDR1 is SEHNR and CDR2 FQNEAQ (reference sequence). V was shortened by 5 bases and J by 3 bases, with 20 bases between the two germline ends.

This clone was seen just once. The CDR3 DNA reads as TGTGCCAGCAGCTACAGGGGCTCGAATTCACCCCTCCACTTT. Its translation: CASSYRGSNSPLHF. This rearrangement joins TRBV5-6 to TRBJ1-6; TRBD1 matches at 7 bases. The CDR3 is 14 amino acids. V dropped 3 bases and J dropped 7; count of bases not matched to a gene: 4. Germline CDR1 is SGHDT and CDR2 is YYEEEE.

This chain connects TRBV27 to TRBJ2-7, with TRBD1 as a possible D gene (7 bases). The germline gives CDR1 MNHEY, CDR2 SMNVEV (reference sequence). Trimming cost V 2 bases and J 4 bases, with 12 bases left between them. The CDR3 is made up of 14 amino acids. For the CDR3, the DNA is TGTGCCAGCAGTTTAGTGGAGGGGGCTTACGAGCAGTACTTC. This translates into CASSLVEGAYEQYF.

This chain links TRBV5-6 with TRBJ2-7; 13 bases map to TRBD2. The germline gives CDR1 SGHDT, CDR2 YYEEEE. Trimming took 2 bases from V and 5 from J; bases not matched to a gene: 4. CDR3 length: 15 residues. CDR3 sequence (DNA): TGTGCCAGCAGCTTTACAGGACTAGCGGGAGACGAGCAGTACTTC. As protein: CASSFTGLAGDEQYF.

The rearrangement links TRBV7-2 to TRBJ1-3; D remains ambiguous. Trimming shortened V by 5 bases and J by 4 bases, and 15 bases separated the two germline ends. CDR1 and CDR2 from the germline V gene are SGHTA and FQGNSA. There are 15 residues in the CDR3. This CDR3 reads CASSPSGNSGNTIYF. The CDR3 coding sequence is TGTGCCAGCAGCCCCTCGGGGAATTCCGGAAACACCATATATTTT.